In its sample, the clone carrying this T cell receptor beta chain was seen a few times. Its antigen is not known. This sample is part of a study of a mutant IDH1 vaccine in newly diagnosed glioma. On the study more broadly: The vaccination schedule gave patients eight doses in weeks 1, 3, 5, 7, 11, 15, 19 and 23. The initiation of vaccination occurred 4-6 weeks after radiotherapy alone, or with temozolomide cycles. Most patients had received both radiotherapy and temozolomide, the prior options being radiotherapy, temozolomide, or both.

Sequencing used immunoSEQ multiplex PCR; TCRdb keeps in-frame clones, though not all of them. The sample lists around 41,000 clones; roughly 84% were seen once. Time point defined: week 11, during vaccination. A single vaccine dose contained 300 ug of mutant IDH1 20-mer peptide, and topical imiquimod was used with it. Broader study findings: Changes to the top peripheral T cell clonotypes appeared unrelated to pseudoprogression.

The length of the CDR3 is 15 residues. Germline CDR1 and CDR2: MNHNY and SVGAGI (reference sequence). Trimming took off 2 bases at V and 5 bases at J, with 13 bases between the two ends. This receptor was identified in a man aged 40-49 years with glioma. The chain joins TRBV6-6 to TRBJ1-5; maybe TRBD1 (6 bases). Sample: PBMCs, taken from a glioma patient whose treatment included an IDH1 peptide vaccine. For the CDR3, the DNA is TGTGCCAGCAGTTACCCCCAGGGGAGGGATCAGCCCCAGCATTTT. This codes for CASSYPQGRDQPQHF.